The 7 T cell receptor beta chains below all came from one sample that was sequenced in a study of T cell responses to AZD1222 COVID-19 vaccine. Data came from immunoSEQ multiplex PCR; TCRdb stores just in-frame clones and leaves some out. Among 140,000 to 150,000 clones, approximately 86% were seen once, and the ten largest hold approximately 5%. The sequencing here drew on peripheral blood, taken 28 days after the second AZD1222 dose. Every receptor here comes from an adult who received the AZD1222 COVID-19 vaccine.

This sequence joins TRBV6-5 and TRBJ1-2; TRBD1 is a possible D gene (6 bases). Between the trimmed V and J ends, which lost 4 bases and 7 bases, there was a span of 16 bases. The CDR3 sequence is 14 residues long. The germline CDR1 and CDR2 sequences are MNHEY and SVGAGI. The CDR3: CASSSPKGGFGYTF. The CDR3 bases are TGTGCCAGCAGTTCCCCAAAGGGGGGCTTTGGCTACACCTTC.

The rearrangement uses TRBV3-1 (or the pseudogene TRBV3-2) and TRBJ2-7; D is unclear. The ends were cut back, 4 bases at V and 7 bases at J, with 17 bases in the middle. Germline-derived CDR1 and CDR2 are LGHDT and YNNKEL (reference sequence). This CDR3 spans 14 amino acids. Here the CDR3 reads CASSPFILAGEQYF. CDR3 nucleotide sequence: TGTGCCAGCAGCCCATTTATTTTAGCAGGAGAGCAGTACTTC.

The rearrangement joins TRBV3-1 (or the pseudogene TRBV3-2) to TRBJ2-1, with 8 bases fitting TRBD2. J gave up 3 bases and V 6 bases, and 7 bases lay outside the gene matches. The CDR3 totals 15 residues. Germline CDR1 reads LGHDT; CDR2 reads YNNKEL (reference sequence). As DNA, the CDR3 is TGTGCCAGCAGACCCGAGACTAGCGACTACAATGAGCAGTTCTTC. Translated, it gives CASRPETSDYNEQFF.

The chain has TRBV6-5 and TRBJ1-1, with 7 bases matching TRBD1. J gave up 7 bases and V 10 bases, and 9 bases lay outside the gene matches. There are 12 residues in the CDR3. CDR1 and CDR2 from the germline V gene are MNHEY and SVGAGI. In DNA form, the CDR3 reads TGTGCCACCTTCAAAGGGGGCGGTGAAGCTTTCTTT. It codes for CATFKGGGEAFF.

This sequence joins TRBV5-1 and TRBJ2-2; 7 bases map to TRBD1. This CDR3 has 17 residues. Losses at the gene ends were 4 bases for V and 5 bases for J; bases not matched to a gene: 14. Germline CDR1 reads SGHRS; CDR2 reads YFSETQ. CDR3 protein: CASSPDREYLGTGELFF. The CDR3 DNA reads as TGCGCCAGCAGCCCCGACAGGGAATACTTAGGGACCGGGGAGCTGTTTTTT.

J is TRBJ2-5 and V is TRBV27; D is unclear. The germline CDR1 and CDR2 sequences are MNHEY and SMNVEV (reference sequence). V dropped 5 bases and J dropped 0 bases, with 7 bases sitting between them. The CDR3 is 13 residues long. CDR3 loop: CASSEPYQETQYF. CDR3 DNA sequence: TGTGCCAGCAGTGAACCGTACCAAGAGACCCAGTACTTC.

The chain joins TRBV28 to TRBJ1-5, with D unclear. The V gene lost 5 bases and the J gene lost 0 bases, with 14 bases spanning the gap. The CDR3 consists of 16 residues. Germline CDR1 MDHEN, CDR2 SYDVKM. CDR3 region: CASSPVGIYSNQPQHF. In nucleotides, the CDR3 is TGTGCCAGCAGTCCCGTCGGGATATATAGCAATCAGCCCCAGCATTTT. Supplemented by reference TRBV28 and TRBJ1-5, the full variable domain reads DVKVTQSSRYLVKRTGEKVFLECVQDMDHENMFWYRQDPGLGLRLIYFSYDVKMKEKGDIPEGYSVSREKKERFSLILESASTNQTSMYLCASSPVGIYSNQPQHFGDGTRLSIL.